Listed below are T cell receptor beta chains from one sample, sequenced in a study of T cell responses to AZD1222 COVID-19 vaccine. This table comes from immunoSEQ multiplex PCR, and its TCRdb copy is limited to in-frame clones, with some not included. The sample has over 120,000 clones; roughly 90% are singletons. The sequencing used peripheral blood, collected on day 0 of AZD1222 vaccination. These TCRs come from an adult in good health. Both conserved end residues are part of each CDR3. A D gene is named only where the DNA matches it firmly. Clone size, where shown, is once, few, many, or a class for clones that have expanded.

D gene	clone size	V gene	CDR3 length	J gene	CDR3 protein	CDR3 DNA
TRBD2	-	TRBV5-1	16	TRBJ2-3	CASSLGAGWGTDTQYF	TGCGCCAGCAGCTTGGGAGCGGGATGGGGCACAGATACGCAGTATTTT
-	-	TRBV5-1	13	TRBJ2-7	CASSQAEQGEQYF	TGCGCCAGCAGCCAAGCGGAACAGGGCGAGCAGTACTTC
-	-	TRBV18	15	TRBJ1-2	CASSLAGGQGLGYTF	TGTGCCAGCTCACTAGCTGGAGGGCAAGGACTCGGCTACACCTTC
-	-	TRBV9	14	TRBJ2-7	CASTRGQGAYEQYF	TGTGCCAGCACCCGCGGGCAGGGCGCCTACGAGCAGTACTTC
-	-	TRBV29-1	12	TRBJ2-7	CSVLLASYEQYF	TGCAGCGTTTTACTCGCCTCCTACGAGCAGTACTTC
-	few	TRBV2	14	TRBJ2-7	CASTKDYWGDEQYF	TGTGCCAGCACTAAAGATTACTGGGGAGACGAGCAGTACTTC
-	-	TRBV27	15	TRBJ2-7	CASSFSGTEPYEQYF	TGTGCCAGCAGTTTTAGCGGGACAGAGCCCTACGAGCAGTACTTC
-	-	TRBV18	17	TRBJ2-3	CASSPRRESTSTDTQYF	TGTGCCAGCTCACCGCGACGAGAGTCCACTAGCACAGATACGCAGTATTTT
-	-	TRBV9	16	TRBJ1-3	CASSVALQGKRNTIYF	TGTGCCAGCAGCGTAGCCTTACAGGGAAAGAGAAACACCATATATTTT
TRBD1	-	TRBV18	13	TRBJ1-2	CASSQDRGHGYTF	TGTGCCAGCTCTCAAGACAGGGGGCACGGCTACACCTTC
-	-	TRBV28	14	TRBJ1-1	CASSLRVLDTEAFF	TGTGCCAGCAGTTTACGGGTATTGGACACTGAAGCTTTCTTT
-	-	TRBV5-1	16	TRBJ1-2	CASSLEAAHIDYGYTF	TGCGCCAGCAGCTTGGAAGCAGCCCATATAGACTATGGCTACACCTTC
TRBD1	-	TRBV7-9	15	TRBJ1-4	CASSFGDSPNEKLFF	TGTGCCAGCAGCTTTGGGGACAGCCCTAATGAAAAACTGTTTTTT
-	-	TRBV3-1/TRBV3-2	15	TRBJ2-7	CASSPLGRSSYEQYF	TGTGCCAGCAGCCCCTTAGGAAGGAGCTCCTACGAGCAGTACTTC
TRBD2	-	TRBV19	19	TRBJ2-3	CASSMGRLAARRGTDTQYF	TGTGCCAGTAGTATGGGGAGGCTAGCGGCCCGTCGGGGCACAGATACGCAGTATTTT
-	-	TRBV27	15	TRBJ2-7	CASSSRAGRAYEQYF	TGTGCCAGCAGTTCCAGGGCGGGTCGTGCCTACGAGCAGTACTTC